Described below is a single TCR beta chain sequence and its context. This clonotype was seen a few times. Its antigen is still unknown. No base quality values were provided; no much bigger clone lies one nucleotide off. Including the terminal cysteine and phenylalanine, the CDR3 comprises 15 residues. This entry keeps only the CDR3 DNA: 45 bases, framed from base 1. CDR1 and CDR2 (SGHRS, YFSETQ) derive from the germline V gene. V and J are truncated by 3 bases and 2 bases respectively, leaving an intervening sequence of 14 bases. TCR cDNA was made using 5'RACE template switching, a step that added a universal primer site and unique molecular identifiers. Priming for cDNA synthesis came from both the TCR alpha and TCR beta constant segments. Library amplification used two PCR steps, and the second PCR step added sample barcodes and sequencing adapters. Libraries were sequenced on Illumina HiSeq 2500 (2x100 bp) or NovaSeq (2x150 bp). In the source study's methods: Demultiplexing of reads and collapsing into UMI consensus sequences were performed with MIGEC, and V(D)J alignment was carried out with MiXCR. Vaccine-responding clonotypes were defined with edgeR using replicate PBMC samples, requiring FDR below 0.01 and a log2 fold change above 5 up to day 15. Bulk clonotypes were assigned CD4 or CD8 identity according to which sequenced CD4 or CD8 repertoire held them at higher abundance. The public reads were reprocessed in TCRdb via fastp at Q25 and MiXCR, keeping in-frame beta chains. Rows with one shared CDR3 protein collapse into an entry with the most common genes and DNA. TCRdb's processing, not the authors' own work, is the source of the V and J calls. This sample gives hundreds of thousands of distinct CDR3 sequences in total; 12% of them show up just once. The ten largest clonotypes hold about 15% of the sample.

This sample was taken from a study of T cells after yellow fever vaccination (dated by TCRdb to 2018 to 2020). As for the study more broadly: Libraries from fractions with low cell numbers were prepared with the SMART-Seq v4 Ultra Low Input RNA kit. Bulk TCR alpha and beta repertoires were sequenced longitudinally to track T-cell clones before and after primary and booster YFV17D yellow fever vaccination. Bulk PBMC replicates and cell subsets were isolated from blood drawn at multiple timepoints before and after both primary and secondary immunization. Two healthy male donors, one aged 18 to 30 and one aged 30 to 40 years, were included in the cohort.

Points the paper makes about the study in general: Only a couple of donors were included in the study, so the extent to which the findings can be generalized is limited. The secondary T-cell response was found to be weaker but faster than the primary response, with a peak reached on day 5 rather than on day 15. Most clones expanded after primary vaccination (about 95% of CD4 and 88% of CD8) were re-detected after the booster, suggesting that broad memory maintenance occurred. A small fraction of clonotypes appeared in both the CD4 and CD8 compartments, likely as a result of convergent recombination. Because abundant contaminating clonotypes from the bulk population could be contained in FACS-sorted repertoires, computational filtering was required.

The treatment or condition label corresponds to: live attenuated yellow fever vaccine strain. At every blood-draw timepoint, two biological replicates of bulk PBMCs were collected. A standard Ficoll-Paque protocol was used to isolate PBMCs from peripheral blood. RNA was extracted with TriZol from bulk PBMCs, CD4 and CD8 fractions, and dextramer-positive and dextramer-negative fractions. The sample in question was PBMCs, obtained on the day of the yellow fever booster vaccination. The rearrangement combines TRBV5-1 with TRBJ1-1; the D gene remains uncertain. This TCR derives from a man aged 30-40 years who received the YFV17D yellow fever vaccine. Read as DNA, the sequence is TGCGCCAGCAGCTGGGGTAGGGCGGGTAACACTGAAGCTTTCTTT. This sequence encodes CASSWGRAGNTEAFF.